Below are 7 T cell receptor beta chains sequenced from a single sample in a study of molecular identifiers for immune sequencing clone quantification. TCRdb called the PCR reads again in MiXCR, with one record for every CDR3 protein. The sample records roughly 300,000 distinct CDR3 sequences, roughly a quarter being singletons. Sequencing was done on a sample of naive CD8+ T cells from blood, with Jurkat cell RNA spiked in. Subset denoted: FACS-sorted CD8+CD4-CCR7+CD45RA+ naive T cells. The receptors shown here come from a human donor in good health. Some libraries in this study had Jurkat cell RNA spiked in.

This clonotype was seen repeatedly, ten times or more. This sequence joins TRBV7-8 and TRBJ2-7, with D possibly TRBD1 on 6 matching bases. This CDR3 region has 12 residues. V was shortened by 5 bases and J by 3 bases, with 8 bases between the two germline ends. Germline V lookup: CDR1 SGHVS, CDR2 FQNEAQ. The chain's CDR3 is CASSPGDYEQYF. CDR3 coding DNA: TGTGCCAGCAGCCCAGGGGACTACGAGCAGTACTTC.

Ten or more counts support this clonotype. The chain couples TRBV7-9 to TRBJ2-7; tentative D call: TRBD1 (5 bases). Germline V lookup: CDR1 SEHNR, CDR2 FQNEAQ (reference sequence). There are 15 residues in the CDR3. The V end was cut by 5 bases, the J end by 5 bases, with 19 bases between. CDR3 bases: TGTGCCAGCAGCCCCAGTTCCAGCCAGGGCAACGAGCAGTACTTC. It encodes CASSPSSSQGNEQYF.

The rearrangement joins TRBV27 to TRBJ2-2; 14 bases agree with TRBD2. In germline, CDR1 is MNHEY, CDR2 SMNVEV (reference sequence). There are 19 residues in the CDR3. V shed 5 bases, J shed 4 bases, and the junction held 12 bases outside the gene matches. The CDR3 loop reads CASSVYGLAGGYTTGELFF. For the CDR3, the DNA is TGTGCCAGCAGTGTCTACGGACTAGCGGGGGGCTACACCACCGGGGAGCTGTTTTTT.

In this sample, this clonotype turned up once. Since a much larger clone is just one base distant, this may be a read error. This chain connects TRBV7-6 to TRBJ2-5; 8 bases align to TRBD2. There are 15 residues in the CDR3. Germline assignment: CDR1 SGHVS and CDR2 FNYEAQ. The CDR3 DNA is TGTGCCGGCAGGCCCGGGGGGGCAGAGCAAGAGACCCAGTACTTC. It is translated as CAGRPGGAEQETQYF. Combining the CDR3 with reference TRBV7-6 and TRBJ2-5 gives the whole variable domain GAGVSQSPRYKVTKRGQDVALRCDPISGHVSLYWYRQALGQGPEFLTYFNYEAQQDKSGLPNDRFSAERPEGSISTLTIQRTEQRDSAMYRCAGRPGGAEQETQYFGPGTRLLVL.

The table lists this clonotype with a few counts. The chain is built from TRBV28 and TRBJ2-2; the D is unclear. Trimming cost V 2 bases and J 6 bases, with 10 bases left between them. The CDR3 extends over 14 amino acids. Per the germline V gene, CDR1 is MDHEN and CDR2 is SYDVKM. The chain's CDR3 is CASSLSRGAGELFF. CDR3 nucleotides: TGTGCCAGCAGTTTAAGTAGAGGAGCCGGGGAGCTGTTTTTT.

This clonotype was seen once. A single base separates this from a much larger clone, so it may be a read error. The chain is built from TRBV7-9 and TRBJ2-5; D possibly corresponds to TRBD2 (5 bases). CDR1 and CDR2 from the germline V gene are SEHNR and FQNEAQ (reference sequence). CDR3 length: 16 residues. The V end was cut by 2 bases, the J end by 4 bases, with 17 bases between. This CDR3 is CASSLLTGGGGETQYF. CDR3 DNA sequence: TGTGCCAGCAGCTTACTTACCGGCGGCGGAGGAGAGACCCAGTACTTC.

The chain combines TRBV28 with TRBJ1-4, with D unclear. The CDR3 sequence is 14 residues long. Germline V gives CDR1 MDHEN, CDR2 SYDVKM. Trimming removed 3 bases at V and 4 bases at J, with 9 bases between. The CDR3 reads CASSFFGVNEKLFF. The CDR3 DNA sequence: TGTGCCAGCAGTTTCTTTGGGGTTAATGAAAAACTGTTTTTT. The entire variable domain, with the rest obtained from reference TRBV28 and TRBJ1-4, is as follows: DVKVTQSSRYLVKRTGEKVFLECVQDMDHENMFWYRQDPGLGLRLIYFSYDVKMKEKGDIPEGYSVSREKKERFSLILESASTNQTSMYLCASSFFGVNEKLFFGSGTQLSVL.